This record concerns one TCR beta chain sequence. Unique molecular identifiers were attached to individual cDNA molecules. In TCRdb, the 5' RACE reads were re-called with MiXCR into one record per CDR3 protein. Counted here are 60,000 or so distinct CDR3 sequences, 10% occurring once; the ten biggest clones make up about 5%. This sample is part of a study of early T cells in non-severe SARS-CoV-2 infection. After removal of 0 bases from V and 4 bases from J, the junction contained 4 bases not matched to a gene. The CDR3 loop spans 15 amino acids. The V gene is TRBV23-1, the J gene TRBJ2-5; TRBD1 aligns across 8 bases. TRBV23-1 is an ORF, and what it does is uncertain. The receptor was derived from an adult who was a healthcare worker with PCR-confirmed SARS-CoV-2 infection or an uninfected control (not recorded which). Source material: whole blood. The CDR3 loop reads CASSQSVRGPETQYF. DNA for the CDR3: TGCGCCAGCAGTCAATCCGTCAGGGGGCCAGAGACCCAGTACTTC.